A selection of T cell receptor beta chains follows, all from one sample in a study of blood T cell repertoires in COVID-19. The data were produced by immunoSEQ multiplex PCR, yet TCRdb's version contains in-frame clones alone and is incomplete. The data show some 91,000 clones, with 90% seen just once and 1.7% held by the top ten. The sample comprised peripheral blood. Source of these receptors: a man between 60 and 75 years old with acute or convalescent COVID-19. The CDR3 runs from the conserved cysteine through the conserved F or W. A D gene is named only where the DNA matches it firmly. The size of a clone is reported for some rows only, either as once, few or many, or as a class for expanded clones.

.	.	TRBV7-9	TRBJ2-1	TGTGCCAGCAGCTTAGCGGGGGCCAATGAGCAGTTCTTC	CASSLAGANEQFF
.	TRBD1	TRBV7-2	TRBJ1-1	TGTGCCAGCAGCACTCGGACAGGGCTGGGGAACACTGAAGCTTTCTTT	CASSTRTGLGNTEAFF
.	.	TRBV7-9	TRBJ1-4	TGTGCCAGCAGCCCCCCCCCTGCAACTAATGAAAAACTGTTTTTT	CASSPPPATNEKLFF
once	TRBD1	TRBV2	TRBJ1-5	TGTGCCAGCAGTGCCTACAGGGGTGGACAATCAGAGCCCCAGCATTTT	CASSAYRGGQSEPQHF
.	TRBD1	TRBV7-6	TRBJ1-5	TGTGCCAGCAGCCTGCACCGAAGGACAGGGGGAAATCAGCCCCAGCATTTT	CASSLHRRTGGNQPQHF
.	TRBD1	TRBV5-1	TRBJ1-6	TGCGCCAGCAGCGGTGGGACAGTTAATTCACCCCTCCACTTT	CASSGGTVNSPLHF
.	.	TRBV19	TRBJ1-1	TGTGCCAGTAGTATAGAAAGGGGCGGCAGGGGAGCTTTCTTT	CASSIERGGRGAFF
.	.	TRBV7-6	TRBJ2-2	TGTGCCAGCAGCTTCTTGTCCGGGGAGCTGTTTTTT	CASSFLSGELFF
.	.	TRBV19	TRBJ1-4	TGTGCCAGTTCCCCAGGGGAGGGTGAAAAACTGTTTTTT	CASSPGEGEKLFF
.	TRBD1	TRBV5-1	TRBJ1-2	TGCGCCAGCAGCTTGATCGGACAGGGATGGTCCGGCACCTTC	CASSLIGQGWSGTF
.	TRBD1	TRBV19	TRBJ2-4	TGTGCCAGTAGTCCAAGGGCCATACAGGGGTTAGCCAAAAACATTCAGTACTTC	CASSPRAIQGLAKNIQYF
.	.	TRBV18	TRBJ1-1	TGTGCCAGCTCACCACTTCTTGTAGGGGCTTCAGGGGTCGGAGCTTTCTTT	CASSPLLVGASGVGAFF
.	TRBD1	TRBV19	TRBJ2-1	TGTGCCAGTAGTCGGACAGGGGGCTCCTACAATGAGCAGTTCTTC	CASSRTGGSYNEQFF
.	.	TRBV9	TRBJ2-3	TGTGCCAGCAGCACCCGCTTGATGAGAGATACGCAGTATTTT	CASSTRLMRDTQYF
.	.	TRBV7-8	TRBJ1-1	TGTGCCAGCAGCCAACAGGGAAAAAGTTGGGACACTGAAGCTTTCTTT	CASSQQGKSWDTEAFF
.	.	TRBV7-2	TRBJ1-5	TGTGCCAGCAGCTTAGACCACTGGGCTCCGAATCAGCCCCAGCATTTT	CASSLDHWAPNQPQHF
.	.	TRBV12-3/TRBV12-4	TRBJ1-2	TGTGCCAGCAGCCTGGGGTGGCAGGACTTCTACACCTTC	CASSLGWQDFYTF
once	.	TRBV3-1/TRBV3-2	TRBJ1-2	TGTGCCAGCAGCCAAGAGGCAACAGGGCGCTATGGCTACACCTTC	CASSQEATGRYGYTF
few	TRBD1	TRBV2	TRBJ2-7	TGTGCCATAAAGAGGGACAGTCCCACCGAGCAGTACTTC	CAIKRDSPTEQYF
.	TRBD1	TRBV30	TRBJ2-7	TGTGCCTCTACAGGGGGCTACGAGCAGTACTTC	CASTGGYEQYF
.	.	TRBV2	TRBJ1-3	TGTGCCAGCAACCCCAGGGCCGGAAACACCATATATTTT	CASNPRAGNTIYF
.	TRBD2	TRBV3-1/TRBV3-2	TRBJ2-2	TGTGCCAGCAGCCCGGAGGGGACTAGCGGTACCGGGGAGCTGTTTTTT	CASSPEGTSGTGELFF
.	TRBD1	TRBV7-9	TRBJ2-5	TGTGCCAGCAGCTTGGGACAGGAGGGTCAAGAGACCCAGTACTTC	CASSLGQEGQETQYF
.	.	TRBV7-9	TRBJ1-5	TGTGCCAGCAGCACCGGGGGTAGCAATCAGCCCCAGCATTTT	CASSTGGSNQPQHF
few	.	TRBV2	TRBJ1-3	TGTGCCAGCAGAGGACAATTCTACTCTGGAAACACCATATATTTT	CASRGQFYSGNTIYF
.	.	TRBV6-2/TRBV6-3	TRBJ1-6	TGTGCCAGCAGTTTAGGACAGAATTCACCCCTCCACTTT	CASSLGQNSPLHF
.	TRBD1	TRBV5-1	TRBJ2-2	TGCGCCAGCAGCAACGGACAGGGGTCGGGAACCGGGGAGCTGTTTTTT	CASSNGQGSGTGELFF
.	.	TRBV3-1/TRBV3-2	TRBJ1-6	TGTGCCAGCAGCCAAGATATCGGCGGAACGCCCCTCCACTTT	CASSQDIGGTPLHF
once	TRBD1	TRBV2	TRBJ1-2	TGTGCCAGCACGACAGGGACGATGGTGGGCTATGGCTACACCTTC	CASTTGTMVGYGYTF
.	TRBD1	TRBV30	TRBJ2-2	TGTGCCTGGAGCCTAGGGGACAGGGGGCAAAGGGCCGGGGAGCTGTTTTTT	CAWSLGDRGQRAGELFF
.	TRBD1	TRBV10-1	TRBJ2-7	TGCGCCAGCACCCGGACAGGGTGTTACGAGCAGTACTTC	CASTRTGCYEQYF
.	.	TRBV5-6	TRBJ2-5	TGTGCCAGCAGCCCTAATACGGGAGAGACCCAGTACTTC	CASSPNTGETQYF
.	TRBD1	TRBV3-1/TRBV3-2	TRBJ2-5	TGTGCCAGCAGCCAAACTACCTTCCGGGGACAGGGATACGAGACCCAGTACTTC	CASSQTTFRGQGYETQYF
.	.	TRBV6-5	TRBJ1-5	TGTGCCAGCAGTTACTCATGGACAGATCAGCCCCAGCATTTT	CASSYSWTDQPQHF
.	TRBD1	TRBV5-1	TRBJ1-3	TGCGCCAGCAGGAACCCGTCGACAGGGGTCAACACCATATATTTT	CASRNPSTGVNTIYF
.	.	TRBV7-8	TRBJ1-1	TGTGCCAGCAGCTTAATGGGACACCAAGCTTTCTTT	CASSLMGHQAFF
.	.	TRBV3-1/TRBV3-2	TRBJ1-2	TGTGCCAGCAGCCAAGTGGCCTATGGCTACACCTTC	CASSQVAYGYTF
.	.	TRBV6-5	TRBJ1-5	TGTGCCAGCATTATGAACTATAGCAATCAGCCCCAGCATTTT	CASIMNYSNQPQHF
.	.	TRBV5-1	TRBJ1-3	TGCGCCAGCAGCTTAAGTCACGGTGTCGACACCATATATTTT	CASSLSHGVDTIYF
.	TRBD1	TRBV4-1	TRBJ2-1	TGCGCCAGCAGCGGAAAAAGGGGGACAGCGCGTAATGAGCAGTTCTTC	CASSGKRGTARNEQFF
.	TRBD1	TRBV24-1	TRBJ2-1	TGTGCCACCAGTGACCCCAGCCGGGACAGGGAGAATGAGCAGTTCTTC	CATSDPSRDRENEQFF
.	TRBD1	TRBV18	TRBJ1-1	TGTGCCAGCTCACCTGGACAGGGAGTCACTGAAGCTTTCTTT	CASSPGQGVTEAFF
.	TRBD1	TRBV7-9	TRBJ1-6	TGTGCCAGCAGCGGGGACAGGGGGCAGAATTCACCCCTCCACTTT	CASSGDRGQNSPLHF
.	.	TRBV24-1	TRBJ2-1	TGTGCCACTAAAGCCCCGAATAACAATGAGCAGTTCTTC	CATKAPNNNEQFF
few	TRBD1	TRBV10-1	TRBJ1-6	TGCGCCAGCGCTAAGGACAGGGGGAATTCACCCCTCCACTTT	CASAKDRGNSPLHF
.	TRBD1	TRBV2	TRBJ1-1	TGTGCCAGCAGAGCTGACAGGGGATCCACTGAAGCTTTCTTT	CASRADRGSTEAFF
.	TRBD1	TRBV6-5	TRBJ1-4	TGTGCCAGCAGCTCCGACAGGGTGAGGGAAAAACTGTTTTTT	CASSSDRVREKLFF
once	.	TRBV27	TRBJ2-3	TGTGCCAGCAGACCTATTGCCGGGGGTGGGGCAGATACGCAGTATTTT	CASRPIAGGGADTQYF
.	TRBD1	TRBV7-9	TRBJ1-6	TGTGCCAGCAGCGGACAGGGGGATTCACCCCTCCACTTT	CASSGQGDSPLHF
.	.	TRBV19	TRBJ1-5	TGTGCCAGTAGTATAAAGGGAGTTCAGCCCCAGCATTTT	CASSIKGVQPQHF
.	TRBD2	TRBV4-2	TRBJ2-5	TGTGCCAGCAGCGGCGGGACTAGCGGACAAGAGACCCAGTACTTC	CASSGGTSGQETQYF
.	TRBD1	TRBV28	TRBJ2-4	TGTGCCAGCCAAGACGGGACAGGTCTTTTGGGGGCCAAAAACATTCAGTACTTC	CASQDGTGLLGAKNIQYF
.	TRBD1	TRBV3-1/TRBV3-2	TRBJ2-6	TGTGCCAGCAGTCACACAGGGGGCTCTGGGGCCAACGTCCTGACTTTC	CASSHTGGSGANVLTF
.	TRBD1	TRBV3-1/TRBV3-2	TRBJ1-5	TGTGCCAGCAGCCAGGGACAGGGTTCGGGGAATCAGCCCCAGCATTTT	CASSQGQGSGNQPQHF